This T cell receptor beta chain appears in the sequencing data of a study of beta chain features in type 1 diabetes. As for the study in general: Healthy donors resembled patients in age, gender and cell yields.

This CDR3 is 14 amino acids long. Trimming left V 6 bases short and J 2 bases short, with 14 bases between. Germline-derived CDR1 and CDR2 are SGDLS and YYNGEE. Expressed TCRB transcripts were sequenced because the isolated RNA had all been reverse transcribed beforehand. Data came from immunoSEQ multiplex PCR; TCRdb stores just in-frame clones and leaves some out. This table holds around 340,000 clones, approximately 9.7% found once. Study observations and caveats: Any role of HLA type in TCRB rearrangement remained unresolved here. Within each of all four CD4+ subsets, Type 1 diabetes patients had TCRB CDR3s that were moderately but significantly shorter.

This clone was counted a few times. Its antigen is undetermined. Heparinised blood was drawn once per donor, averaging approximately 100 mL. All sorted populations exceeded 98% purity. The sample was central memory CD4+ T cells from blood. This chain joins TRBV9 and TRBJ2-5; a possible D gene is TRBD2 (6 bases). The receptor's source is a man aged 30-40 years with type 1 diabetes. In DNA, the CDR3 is TGTGCCAGCAATAGGAGGGGCCGTCAAGAGACCCAGTACTTC. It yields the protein CASNRRGRQETQYF.